This T cell receptor beta chain was found in a study of cytomegalovirus exposure and HLA in healthy donors. This CDR3 region has 15 residues. Germline CDR1 and CDR2: SGHRS and YFSETQ. After removal of 0 bases from V and 5 bases from J, the junction contained 2 bases not matched to a gene. The PCR ran on 60 Vbeta and 13 Jbeta primers. Assay used: immunoSEQ multiplex PCR; TCRdb lists only in-frame clones, some missing. The profile shows roughly 77,000 clones, around two thirds of them singletons. The clonotype comes from a woman aged 45-65 years in good health and CMV-seropositive. This chain connects TRBV5-1 to TRBJ1-5; 10 nucleotides match TRBD1. Sample: PBMCs. CDR3 residues: CASSLATGGDQPQHF. CDR3 nucleotide sequence: TGCGCCAGCAGCTTGGCGACAGGGGGCGATCAGCCCCAGCATTTT.